The 2 T cell receptor beta chains in this list originate from one sample, sequenced in a study of T-cell reconstitution after alpha-beta-depleted transplantation in children. Library preparation (for TCRbeta) was performed with unique molecular identifiers. TCRdb re-analysed the PCR reads in MiXCR, keeping a single row per CDR3 protein. Here the sample spans more than 400,000 distinct CDR3 sequences, about 40% being singletons. The material sequenced was PBMCs, taken before TCRalphabeta/CD19-depleted stem cell transplant. The receptors shown here come from a girl aged 2-15 years with aplastic anemia, due to receive a stem cell transplant.

The V call is TRBV3-1, the J call TRBJ2-1; D not certain. In germline, CDR1 is LGHDT, CDR2 YNNKEL (reference sequence). Between the trimmed V and J ends, which lost 3 bases and 10 bases, there was a span of 10 bases. CDR3 length: 12 amino acids. DNA of the CDR3: TGTGCCAGCAGCCAGCTACTTGGGGAGCAGTTCTTC. This sequence encodes CASSQLLGEQFF.

This chain uses TRBV29-1 with TRBJ2-3; 11 nucleotides line up with TRBD1. Per the germline V gene, CDR1 is SQVTM and CDR2 is ANQGSEA. After removal of 6 bases from V and 5 bases from J, the junction contained 10 bases not matched to a gene. The CDR3 extends over 15 amino acids. The CDR3 sequence is CSVPDRGPVRDTQYF. Written as DNA, the CDR3 is TGCAGCGTACCGGACAGGGGGCCTGTAAGAGATACGCAGTATTTT.